The present TCR beta chain was sequenced within a study of T cells in tuberculosis. Overall study: Blood was taken before or within 7 days of anti-tuberculosis therapy. The study's findings and limits: Active tuberculosis TCR-alpha repertoires lay closer to GMM-specific TCRs than IGRA-negative controls, suggesting clonal expansion. Using the GMM-specific repertoire gave 87% accuracy versus approximately 70% with motifs.

Germline-derived CDR1 and CDR2 are SGHVS and FNYEAQ. V shed 0 bases, J shed 3 bases, and the junction held 2 bases outside the gene matches. The CDR3 is 15 amino acids. On this clone: What it recognizes is unknown.

TCRdb's copy holds only in-frame clones and misses some; the assay was immunoSEQ multiplex PCR. Of about 34,000 clones listed, 93% are singletons. Time point meaning: new active TB diagnosis, blood taken before or within 7 days of starting treatment. Sequenced material: PBMCs, taken at tuberculosis diagnosis. The source of this sequence is an adult with tuberculosis. This chain uses TRBV7-6 with TRBJ2-5, with 9 bases aligning to TRBD2. The CDR3 sequence: CASSLALAGKETQYF. In DNA, the CDR3 is TGTGCCAGCAGCTTAGCGCTAGCGGGGAAAGAGACCCAGTACTTC.